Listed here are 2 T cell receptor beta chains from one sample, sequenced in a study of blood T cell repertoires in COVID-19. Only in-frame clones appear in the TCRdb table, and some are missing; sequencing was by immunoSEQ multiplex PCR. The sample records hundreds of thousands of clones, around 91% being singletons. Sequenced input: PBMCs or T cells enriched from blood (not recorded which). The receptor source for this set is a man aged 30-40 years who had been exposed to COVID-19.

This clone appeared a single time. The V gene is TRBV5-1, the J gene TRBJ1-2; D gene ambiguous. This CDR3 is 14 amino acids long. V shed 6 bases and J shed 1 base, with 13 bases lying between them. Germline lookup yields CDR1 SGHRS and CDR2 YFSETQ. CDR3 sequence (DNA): TGCGCCAGCACTAAAGAAAGTGGTAACTATGGCTACACCTTC. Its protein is CASTKESGNYGYTF.

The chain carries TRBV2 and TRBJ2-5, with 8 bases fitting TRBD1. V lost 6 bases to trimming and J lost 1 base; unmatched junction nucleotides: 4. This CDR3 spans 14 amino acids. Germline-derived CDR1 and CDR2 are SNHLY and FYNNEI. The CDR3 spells CASRGDRPQETQYF. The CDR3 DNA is TGTGCCAGCAGGGGGGACAGGCCCCAAGAGACCCAGTACTTC.